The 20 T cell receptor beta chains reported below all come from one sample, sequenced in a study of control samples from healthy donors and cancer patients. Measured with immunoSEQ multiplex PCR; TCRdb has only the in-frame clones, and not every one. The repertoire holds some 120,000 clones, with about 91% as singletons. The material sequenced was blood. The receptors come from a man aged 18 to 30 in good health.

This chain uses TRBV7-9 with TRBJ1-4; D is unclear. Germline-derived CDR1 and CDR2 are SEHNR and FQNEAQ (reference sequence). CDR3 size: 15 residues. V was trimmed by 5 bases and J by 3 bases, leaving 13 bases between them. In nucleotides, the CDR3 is TGTGCCAGCAGCATCCTGACGGGCCCTAATGAAAAACTGTTTTTT. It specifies CASSILTGPNEKLFF.

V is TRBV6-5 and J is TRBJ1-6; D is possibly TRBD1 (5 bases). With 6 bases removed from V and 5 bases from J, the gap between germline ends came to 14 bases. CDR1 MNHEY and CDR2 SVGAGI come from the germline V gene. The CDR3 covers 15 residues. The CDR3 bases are TGTGCCAGCAGCCGGGAATCGACAGATAATTCACCCCTCCACTTT. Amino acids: CASSRESTDNSPLHF.

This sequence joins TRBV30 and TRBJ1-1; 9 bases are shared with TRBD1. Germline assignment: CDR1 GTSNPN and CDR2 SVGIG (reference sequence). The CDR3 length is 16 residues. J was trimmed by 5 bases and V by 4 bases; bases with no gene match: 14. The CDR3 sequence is CAWTTPGQGRRTEAFF. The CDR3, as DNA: TGTGCCTGGACCACTCCGGGACAGGGACGGCGGACTGAAGCTTTCTTT.

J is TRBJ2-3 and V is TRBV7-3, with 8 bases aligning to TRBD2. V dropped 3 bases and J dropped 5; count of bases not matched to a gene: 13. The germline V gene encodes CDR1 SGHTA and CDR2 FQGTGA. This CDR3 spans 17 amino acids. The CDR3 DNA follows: TGTGCCAGCAGCTTTACCCCGGGGGGGGCCGGTCGAGATACGCAGTATTTT. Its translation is CASSFTPGGAGRDTQYF.

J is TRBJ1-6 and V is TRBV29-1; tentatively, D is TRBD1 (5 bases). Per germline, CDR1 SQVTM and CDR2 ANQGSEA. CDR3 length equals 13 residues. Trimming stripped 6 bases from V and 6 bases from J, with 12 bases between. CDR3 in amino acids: CSVQVTFNSPLHF. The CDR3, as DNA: TGCAGCGTACAGGTTACTTTTAATTCACCCCTCCACTTT.

CDR3 DNA sequence: TGTGCCAGCAGTGGAACCCCAGGGGGGAGTCTTTACGAGCAGTACTTC. Translated: CASSGTPGGSLYEQYF. The chain uses TRBV6-1 and TRBJ2-7, with TRBD1 as a possible D gene (7 bases). The CDR3 sequence is 16 residues long. V was shortened by 4 bases and J by 4 bases, with 20 bases between the two germline ends. CDR1 MNHNS and CDR2 SASEGT come from the germline V gene.

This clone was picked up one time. The CDR3 bases are TGTGCCAGCAGCTCCACCGGGGGGGGAACTATCACTGAAGCTTTCTTT. Protein product: CASSSTGGGTITEAFF. The chain recombines TRBV11-2 with TRBJ1-1; tentatively, D is TRBD1 (5 bases). The CDR3 is 16 residues long. The germline gives CDR1 SGHAT, CDR2 FQNNGV. Between the trimmed V and J ends, which lost 4 bases and 4 bases, there was a span of 19 bases.

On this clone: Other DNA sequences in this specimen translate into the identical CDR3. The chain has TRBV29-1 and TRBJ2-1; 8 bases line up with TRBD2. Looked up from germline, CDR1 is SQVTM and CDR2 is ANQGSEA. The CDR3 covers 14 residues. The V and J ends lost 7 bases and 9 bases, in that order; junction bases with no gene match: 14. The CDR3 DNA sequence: TGCAGCGGGGATAGCGGGGCGCCGGGGGGTGAGCAGTTCTTC. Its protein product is CSGDSGAPGGEQFF.

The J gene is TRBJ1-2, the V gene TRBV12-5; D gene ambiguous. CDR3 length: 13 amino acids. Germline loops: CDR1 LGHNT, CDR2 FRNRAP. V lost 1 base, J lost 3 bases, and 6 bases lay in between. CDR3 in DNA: TGTGCTAGTGGTTTGGGACGGCACTATGGCTACACCTTC. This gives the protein CASGLGRHYGYTF.

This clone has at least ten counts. The CDR3 sequence is CASSQDPLAEQETQYF. The CDR3 region has the DNA TGTGCCAGCAGCCAAGATCCACTAGCGGAACAAGAGACCCAGTACTTC. The chain is built from TRBV3-1 (or the pseudogene TRBV3-2) and TRBJ2-5, with 8 bases aligning to TRBD2. This CDR3 is built from 16 residues. V lost 0 bases and J lost 2; bases outside the gene matches: 5. Germline CDR1 reads LGHDT; CDR2 reads YNNKEL (reference sequence).

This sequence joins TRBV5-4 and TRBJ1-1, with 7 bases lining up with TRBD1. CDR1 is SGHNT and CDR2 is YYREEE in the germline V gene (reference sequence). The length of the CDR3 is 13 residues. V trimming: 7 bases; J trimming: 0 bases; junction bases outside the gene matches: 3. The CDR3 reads CASFQGVNTEAFF. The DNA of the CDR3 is TGTGCCAGCTTCCAGGGGGTGAACACTGAAGCTTTCTTT.

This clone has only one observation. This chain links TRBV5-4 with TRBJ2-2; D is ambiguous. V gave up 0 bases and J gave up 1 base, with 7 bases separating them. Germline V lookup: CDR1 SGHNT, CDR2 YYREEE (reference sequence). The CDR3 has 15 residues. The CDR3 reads CASSLDGMNTGELFF. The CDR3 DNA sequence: TGTGCCAGCAGCTTGGACGGAATGAACACCGGGGAGCTGTTTTTT.

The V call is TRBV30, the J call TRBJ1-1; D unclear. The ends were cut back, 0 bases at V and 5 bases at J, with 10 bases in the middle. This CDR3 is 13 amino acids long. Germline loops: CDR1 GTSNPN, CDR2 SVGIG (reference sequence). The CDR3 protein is CAWSVLGWTEAFF. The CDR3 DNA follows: TGTGCCTGGAGTGTGTTGGGTTGGACTGAAGCTTTCTTT.

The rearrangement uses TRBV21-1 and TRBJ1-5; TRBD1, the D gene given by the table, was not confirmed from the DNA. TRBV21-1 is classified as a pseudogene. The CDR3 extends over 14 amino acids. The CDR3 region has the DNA TGTGCCAGCAGACCCAGGGCAGGGGTACAGCCCCAGCATTTT. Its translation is CASRPRAGVQPQHF.

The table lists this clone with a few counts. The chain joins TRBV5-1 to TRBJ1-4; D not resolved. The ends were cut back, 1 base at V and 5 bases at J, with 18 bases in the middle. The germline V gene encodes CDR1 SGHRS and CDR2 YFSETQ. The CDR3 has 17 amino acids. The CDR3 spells CASSLSLSGILNEKLFF. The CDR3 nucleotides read TGCGCCAGCAGCTTGAGTTTGTCCGGGATTTTAAATGAAAAACTGTTTTTT.

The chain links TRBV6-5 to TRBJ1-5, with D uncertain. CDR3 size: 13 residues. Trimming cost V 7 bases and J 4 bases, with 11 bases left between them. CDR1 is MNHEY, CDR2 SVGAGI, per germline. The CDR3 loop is CASTASSNQPQHF. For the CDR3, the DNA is TGTGCCAGCACCGCAAGCTCTAATCAGCCCCAGCATTTT.

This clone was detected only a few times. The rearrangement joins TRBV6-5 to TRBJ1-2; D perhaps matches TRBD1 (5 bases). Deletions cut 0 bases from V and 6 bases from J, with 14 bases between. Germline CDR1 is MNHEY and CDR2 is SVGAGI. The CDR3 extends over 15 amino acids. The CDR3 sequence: CASSYSPGGPDGYTF. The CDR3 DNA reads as TGTGCCAGCAGTTACTCGCCCGGGGGACCCGATGGCTACACCTTC.

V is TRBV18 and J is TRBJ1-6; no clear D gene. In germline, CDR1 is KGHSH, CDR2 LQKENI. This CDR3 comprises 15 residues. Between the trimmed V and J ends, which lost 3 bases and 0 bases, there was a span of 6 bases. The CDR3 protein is CASSPLGSYNSPLHF. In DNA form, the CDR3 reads TGTGCCAGCTCACCCCTCGGCTCCTATAATTCACCCCTCCACTTT. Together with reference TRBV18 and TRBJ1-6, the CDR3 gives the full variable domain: NAGVMQNPRHLVRRRGQEARLRCSPMKGHSHVYWYRQLPEEGLKFMVYLQKENIIDESGMPKERFSAEFPKEGPSILRIQQVVRGDSAAYFCASSPLGSYNSPLHFGNGTRLTVT.

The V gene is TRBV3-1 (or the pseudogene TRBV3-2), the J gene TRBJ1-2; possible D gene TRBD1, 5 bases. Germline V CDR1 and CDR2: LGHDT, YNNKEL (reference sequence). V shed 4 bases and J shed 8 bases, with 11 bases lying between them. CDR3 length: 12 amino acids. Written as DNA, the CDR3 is TGTGCCAGCAGCCCGCAAGGGGACGGCTACACCTTC. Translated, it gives CASSPQGDGYTF.

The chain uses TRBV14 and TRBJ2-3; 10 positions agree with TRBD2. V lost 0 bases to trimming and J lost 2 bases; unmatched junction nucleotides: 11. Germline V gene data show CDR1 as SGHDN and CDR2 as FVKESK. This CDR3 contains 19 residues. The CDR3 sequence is CASSQEGLAGVTLTDTQYF. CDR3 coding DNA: TGTGCCAGCAGCCAAGAAGGGCTAGCGGGGGTCACTCTCACAGATACGCAGTATTTT.